This TCR beta chain appears in the sequencing data of a study of blood T cell repertoires in COVID-19. This CDR3 is 14 amino acids long. V was clipped by 4 bases and J by 1 base, with 10 bases between them. Germline V gene lookup returns CDR1 SGDLS and CDR2 YYNGEE. Clones were read by immunoSEQ multiplex PCR, and TCRdb kept only the in-frame ones, dropping some. Found here are about 100,000 clones, around nine tenths of them singletons; the top ten hold 5% to 6.5%. Sequenced: peripheral blood. This chain links TRBV9 with TRBJ2-3, with TRBD1 as a possible D gene (6 bases). This TCR was sampled from a human donor in a cohort sampled during active COVID-19. CDR3 sequence (DNA): TGTGCCAGCAGCTCGAGGACAGGCACAGATACGCAGTATTTT. Translated: CASSSRTGTDTQYF.